A single sample is the source of the 32 T cell receptor beta chains below, sequenced in a study of monozygotic twins with inflammatory bowel disease. TCRdb reprocessed the 5' RACE reads, keeping one entry per CDR3 protein, no DNA. Its table lists approximately 340,000 distinct CDR3 sequences. The sequencing sample was made of blood. The source is a human donor with ulcerative colitis or Crohn's disease, or a healthy co-twin of an affected twin (not recorded which).

The J gene is TRBJ1-6, the V gene TRBV5-5. Germline CDR1 is SGHKS and CDR2 is YYEKEE (reference sequence). This CDR3 has 16 residues. The CDR3 here is CASSFAWSSYNSPLHF.

This chain connects TRBV10-3 to TRBJ2-1. The CDR3 length is 14 residues. CDR1 and CDR2 from the germline V gene are ENHRY and SYGVKD. CDR3 in amino acids: CAISEAVPYNEQFF.

The rearrangement uses TRBV11-2 and TRBJ2-7; TCRdb selects TRBD1, and the lack of DNA leaves this call unchecked. The germline CDR1 and CDR2 sequences are SGHAT and FQNNGV. This CDR3 is built from 16 residues. CDR3 amino acids: CASSLYPPWDGYEQYF.

The CDR3 here is CASSQFLTRDYLDTGELFF. The chain couples TRBV4-1 to TRBJ2-2; TCRdb reports TRBD2, a call that lacks DNA to check it against. The CDR3 sequence is 19 residues long. Per germline, CDR1 MGHRA and CDR2 YSYEKL.

This chain links TRBV19 with TRBJ2-1. The CDR3 totals 13 residues. Per the germline V gene, CDR1 is LNHDA and CDR2 is SQIVND (reference sequence). CDR3 protein: CASSMDRNNEQFF.

V and J are TRBV14 and TRBJ1-4. The CDR3 is made up of 16 amino acids. Germline CDR1 reads SGHDN; CDR2 reads FVKESK. The CDR3: CASGREAGGLNEKLFF.

The chain links TRBV29-1 to TRBJ1-5. Germline CDR1 is SQVTM and CDR2 is ANQGSEA. The CDR3 totals 13 residues. CDR3 region: CSVEWATNQPQHF.

CDR3 region: CASSVTGTLGEQYF. V gene TRBV5-5 combines with J gene TRBJ2-7; TCRdb designates TRBD1, a call that cannot be tested without DNA. Germline V gene sequence: CDR1 SGHKS, CDR2 YYEKEE (reference sequence). CDR3 size: 14 residues.

The chain employs TRBV11-2 and TRBJ1-4. The CDR3 is 14 amino acids. Germline lookup yields CDR1 SGHAT and CDR2 FQNNGV. The CDR3 spells CASSFAGRSEKLFF.

The CDR3 loop reads CASSSSQGYSYEQYF. The V call is TRBV5-6, the J call TRBJ2-7; lacking DNA, the TRBD1 call made by TCRdb goes unchecked. This CDR3 contains 15 residues. The germline gives CDR1 SGHDT, CDR2 YYEEEE.

V gene TRBV12-3 or TRBV12-4 combines with J gene TRBJ1-1; TCRdb selects TRBD1, and the lack of DNA leaves this call unchecked. The CDR3 loop spans 14 amino acids. CDR3 sequence reads: CASSLWGSNTEAFF.

V usage is TRBV5-1 and J usage is TRBJ2-2; checking the TCRdb D call of TRBD1 is not possible without DNA. The CDR3 is 14 residues long. CDR1 is SGHRS, CDR2 YFSETQ, per germline. The CDR3 is CASSLEQGTGELFF.

This chain links TRBV4-3 with TRBJ1-1. CDR1 LGHNA and CDR2 YSLEER come from the germline V gene. There are 12 residues in the CDR3. The CDR3 protein is CASSHRQGEAFF.

The chain employs TRBV7-9 and TRBJ2-3; absent DNA, TCRdb's TRBD1 call cannot be checked. Germline CDR1 is SEHNR and CDR2 is FQNEAQ (reference sequence). The CDR3 extends over 16 amino acids. The chain's CDR3 is CASSSPGQILTDTQYF.

V is TRBV18 and J is TRBJ2-7; TCRdb picks TRBD2, but there is no DNA to check that call. The CDR3 has 14 amino acids. Germline CDR1 and CDR2: KGHSH and LQKENI. The CDR3 region is CASSRGLSSYEQYF.

This sequence joins TRBV2 and TRBJ2-7; TCRdb calls TRBD1, which cannot be checked without DNA. The length of the CDR3 is 13 residues. Germline lookup yields CDR1 SNHLY and CDR2 FYNNEI. The CDR3 spells CASSRGGGIEQYF.

This sequence joins TRBV29-1 and TRBJ2-7; TCRdb indicates TRBD1, and absent DNA this call remains unverified. This CDR3 region has 11 residues. CDR1 is SQVTM and CDR2 is ANQGSEA in the germline V gene. The CDR3 region is CSVEQGYEQYF.

The genes are TRBV20-1 and TRBJ1-2; TCRdb designates TRBD1, a call that cannot be tested without DNA. CDR3 length equals 11 residues. Germline CDR1 reads DFQATT; CDR2 reads SNEGSKA (reference sequence). CDR3 amino acids: CSSGTGEGYTF.

This chain links TRBV18 with TRBJ2-1. This CDR3 is built from 14 residues. Germline values: CDR1 KGHSH, CDR2 LQKENI. CDR3 sequence: CASSLAGGSDEQFF.

The chain uses TRBV27 and TRBJ2-1; TCRdb designates TRBD2, a call that cannot be tested without DNA. The germline CDR1 and CDR2 sequences are MNHEY and SMNVEV (reference sequence). The CDR3 is 16 amino acids. The CDR3 loop reads CASLHLSGSPYNEQFF.

The chain uses TRBV7-9 and TRBJ2-3; the TRBD2 assignment by TCRdb is unverifiable without DNA. This CDR3 comprises 17 residues. Per the germline V gene, CDR1 is SEHNR and CDR2 is FQNEAQ (reference sequence). The CDR3 region is CASSSSNAGTWADTQYF.

J is TRBJ2-1 and V is TRBV11-2; the D gene TCRdb calls, TRBD2, cannot be checked with no DNA. The CDR3 has 14 amino acids. Germline V gene sequence: CDR1 SGHAT, CDR2 FQNNGV. CDR3 sequence: CASSRGGAYNEQFF.

The chain joins TRBV4-1 to TRBJ2-1; TCRdb outputs TRBD2, but without DNA this stays unchecked. This CDR3 contains 21 residues. In germline, CDR1 is MGHRA, CDR2 YSYEKL. CDR3: CASSQLTGTSGFLSSYNEQFF.

The CDR3 region is CASSLADANRVAQFGGELFF. The J gene is TRBJ2-2, the V gene TRBV12-3 or TRBV12-4; TCRdb calls TRBD1, which cannot be checked without DNA. The CDR3 has 20 amino acids.

V usage is TRBV6-5 and J usage is TRBJ2-1; TCRdb lists TRBD1, though no DNA is available to test this call. CDR1 MNHEY and CDR2 SVGAGI come from the germline V gene. This CDR3 has 13 amino acids. The CDR3 loop reads CASRRDRLNEQFF.

CDR3 protein: CASSLGDREAAEAFF. V usage is TRBV7-2 and J usage is TRBJ1-1; the TCRdb D gene call, TRBD1, has no DNA to confirm it. The germline CDR1 and CDR2 sequences are SGHTA and FQGNSA. CDR3 length: 15 residues. Full variable domain (rest looked up from reference TRBV7-2 and TRBJ1-1): GAGVSQSPSNKVTEKGKDVELRCDPISGHTALYWYRQSLGQGLEFLIYFQGNSAPDKSGLPSDRFSAERTGGSVSTLTIQRTQQEDSAVYLCASSLGDREAAEAFFGQGTRLTVV.

The rearrangement links TRBV6-1 to TRBJ1-5; lacking DNA, the TRBD1 call made by TCRdb goes unchecked. CDR1 and CDR2 from the germline V gene are MNHNS and SASEGT. The CDR3 is 15 amino acids. The chain's CDR3 is CASSRTGDSNQPQHF.

The chain joins TRBV15 to TRBJ2-7; the TCRdb call, TRBD1, lacks DNA for checking. CDR1 is LNHNV, CDR2 YYDKDF, per germline (reference sequence). The CDR3 sequence is 13 residues long. The CDR3 protein is CATSRQGGHEQYF.

J is TRBJ2-1 and V is TRBV4-1. The germline gives CDR1 MGHRA, CDR2 YSYEKL. The CDR3 has 19 amino acids. CDR3 sequence: CASSRSWASGPSPGNEQFF.

The V gene is TRBV12-3 or TRBV12-4, the J gene TRBJ2-1. The CDR3 consists of 13 residues. The CDR3 is CASSPYPYNEQFF.

The chain links TRBV5-1 to TRBJ2-5; TCRdb selects TRBD2, and the lack of DNA leaves this call unchecked. The CDR3 is made up of 14 amino acids. Germline CDR1 and CDR2: SGHRS and YFSETQ. The CDR3 here is CASSTTSGKETQYF.

V gene TRBV30 combines with J gene TRBJ2-2; the D call of TRBD1 rests on TCRdb alone, since no DNA is present to check it. CDR1 is GTSNPN and CDR2 is SVGIG in the germline V gene (reference sequence). The CDR3 contains 14 residues. CDR3 sequence reads: CAWSTNRDTGELFF.